This TCR beta chain is drawn from a study of T-cell memory formation after mild COVID-19. Study-wide findings and caveats: Pre-infection memory harbored some responding clones, suggesting cross-reactive memory joined. Among CD4+ contracting clones, most were CM and EM, and CD8+ ones EMRA.

Germline V lookup: CDR1 SNHLY, CDR2 FYNNEI. There are 17 residues in the CDR3. V was trimmed by 4 bases and J by 2 bases, leaving 18 bases between them. This clonotype has a handful of counts. Its antigen is unidentified. From the 5' RACE reads, TCRdb called clonotypes with MiXCR, one entry per CDR3 protein. The sample lists fewer than 90,000 distinct CDR3 sequences, 9.5% to 15% occurring once. The receptor's source is a man between 18 and 29 years old who had mild COVID-19 (a few samples of this study predate the infection). Cell type and time point are not known. The specimen was PBMCs or a T cell subset sorted from them (not recorded which). The chain links TRBV2 to TRBJ1-5; D not certain. CDR3 amino acids: CASSGLFGGMGNQPQHF. CDR3 in DNA: TGTGCCAGCAGTGGGTTGTTCGGAGGGATGGGCAATCAGCCCCAGCATTTT. Supplemented by reference TRBV2 and TRBJ1-5, the full variable domain reads EPEVTQTPSHQVTQMGQEVILRCVPISNHLYFYWYRQILGQKVEFLVSFYNNEISEKSEIFDDQFSVERPDGSNFTLKIRSTKLEDSAMYFCASSGLFGGMGNQPQHFGDGTRLSIL.